What follows are 27 T cell receptor beta chains derived from one specimen sequenced in a study of cytomegalovirus exposure and HLA in healthy donors. This table comes from immunoSEQ multiplex PCR, and its TCRdb copy is limited to in-frame clones, with some not included. Here the sample spans 45,000 to 65,000 clones, roughly 87% being singletons. The sequencing sample was made of PBMCs. Receptors were obtained from a woman aged 18-29 years in good health and CMV-seropositive.

The chain has TRBV6-5 and TRBJ1-1; D perhaps matches TRBD1 (5 bases). The V gene's germline CDR1 is MNHEY and CDR2 SVGAGI. V was cut by 0 bases and J by 7 bases, with 9 bases left in between. This CDR3 has 13 amino acids. CDR3 nucleotide sequence: TGTGCCAGCAGTTACTCAGGGGCCTATGAAGCTTTCTTT. It yields the protein CASSYSGAYEAFF.

The rearrangement joins TRBV15 to TRBJ1-2; D is possibly TRBD1 (5 bases). V lost 1 base and J lost 6, with 18 bases in between. The germline V gene has CDR1 LNHNV and CDR2 YYDKDF (reference sequence). The CDR3 length is 16 residues. The CDR3: CATSRANDFPGDGYTF. The CDR3, as DNA: TGTGCCACCAGCAGAGCCAACGACTTCCCGGGGGATGGCTACACCTTC.

The chain is built from TRBV29-1 and TRBJ2-1, with D possibly TRBD2 on 6 matching bases. Trimming stripped 4 bases from V and 0 bases from J, with 13 bases between. The germline V gene has CDR1 SQVTM and CDR2 ANQGSEA. The CDR3 loop spans 15 amino acids. Here the CDR3 DNA reads TGCAGCGTTGTAGGGAGGACTGGCTCCTACAATGAGCAGTTCTTC. Translation: CSVVGRTGSYNEQFF.

Turning to this clone: An end of the junction does not agree with germline; a read error may underlie this. V gene TRBV6-1 combines with J gene TRBJ2-7; perhaps TRBD1 as D (6 bases). The germline CDR1 and CDR2 sequences are MNHNS and SASEGT. The CDR3 is 17 residues long. The CDR3 sequence is CASSKAGHYTGPGEQYF. The CDR3 coding sequence is TGTGCCAGCAGTAAAGCAGGACATTATACAGGGCCCGGCGAGCAGTACTTC.

The chain has TRBV10-3 and TRBJ2-5; TRBD2 agrees at 8 bases. The junction had 8 bases not matched to a gene; V was cut back by 2 bases and J by 0 bases. Germline values: CDR1 ENHRY, CDR2 SYGVKD. The CDR3 is 17 amino acids. DNA of the CDR3: TGTGCCATCAGTGAGGAGTTGGCGGGGGGTTACCAAGAGACCCAGTACTTC. Its translation is CAISEELAGGYQETQYF.

The chain combines TRBV4-2 with TRBJ2-1; 9 nucleotides align to TRBD1. The CDR3 is 16 residues long. J gave up 3 bases and V 1 base, and 4 bases lay outside the gene matches. Per germline, CDR1 LGHNA and CDR2 YNFKEQ. CDR3 nucleotide sequence: TGTGCCAGCAGCCAAGTCGGGACAGGGAGCTACAATGAGCAGTTCTTC. Translated: CASSQVGTGSYNEQFF.

The chain links TRBV5-1 to TRBJ1-4, with D tentatively TRBD1 (5 bases). Trimming cost V 2 bases and J 8 bases, with 13 bases left between them. Germline-derived CDR1 and CDR2 are SGHRS and YFSETQ. The CDR3 is made up of 14 amino acids. The CDR3 spells CASSLRQGNEKLFF. Written as DNA, the CDR3 is TGCGCCAGCAGCTTAAGGCAGGGAAACGAAAAACTGTTTTTT.

This clone was recorded only once. The chain is built from TRBV6-5 and TRBJ1-2, with TRBD1 matching over 10 bases. Germline CDR1 is MNHEY and CDR2 is SVGAGI. The CDR3 is made up of 14 amino acids. J gave up 4 bases and V 6 bases, and 5 bases lay outside the gene matches. CDR3 DNA: TGTGCCAGCAGCAGGGACAGGGGATCCTATGGCTACACCTTC. It specifies CASSRDRGSYGYTF.

This chain uses TRBV28 with TRBJ2-5, with D possibly TRBD2 on 7 matching bases. CDR3 length: 17 residues. The germline CDR1 and CDR2 sequences are MDHEN and SYDVKM. V lost 3 bases, J lost 1 base, and 18 bases lay in between. In nucleotides, the CDR3 is TGTGCCAGCAGTTTCTTGGTCGAGGGGGGGGCCCAAGAGACCCAGTACTTC. It encodes CASSFLVEGGAQETQYF.

V and J are TRBV7-9 and TRBJ1-1; no firm D call. Between the trimmed V and J ends, which lost 4 bases and 4 bases, there was a span of 16 bases. The CDR3 extends over 15 amino acids. Germline loops: CDR1 SEHNR, CDR2 FQNEAQ (reference sequence). CDR3 nucleotides: TGTGCCAGCAGCTCGTCTATGGGCCTCTCCACTGAAGCTTTCTTT. Translated: CASSSSMGLSTEAFF.

The rearrangement joins TRBV11-3 to TRBJ2-7, with 10 positions matching TRBD1. Germline CDR1 SGHNT, CDR2 YENEEA. Losses at the gene ends were 5 bases for V and 3 bases for J; bases not matched to a gene: 1. This CDR3 is built from 13 residues. Written as DNA, the CDR3 is TGTGCCAGCAGCCGGACAGGGGGCTACGAGCAGTACTTC. Protein: CASSRTGGYEQYF.

V gene TRBV6-1 combines with J gene TRBJ2-4, with a weak D call TRBD1 (6 bases). Germline loops: CDR1 MNHNS, CDR2 SASEGT. The V end was cut by 1 base, the J end by 3 bases, with 7 bases between. This CDR3 comprises 14 residues. The CDR3 bases are TGTGCCAGCAGTGAAGTAGGGGGCAAAAACATTCAGTACTTC. Its translation is CASSEVGGKNIQYF.

This clone has a single count. The CDR3 DNA follows: TGTGCCAGCAGCGTTCCGGGACAGGGAGCGGATGGCTACACCTTC. Translated, it gives CASSVPGQGADGYTF. This chain joins TRBV5-6 and TRBJ1-2; 9 bases map to TRBD1. V lost 4 bases and J lost 6; bases outside the gene matches: 10. The germline V gene has CDR1 SGHDT and CDR2 YYEEEE. This CDR3 comprises 15 residues.

This chain links TRBV29-1 with TRBJ2-5; 11 bases match TRBD2. Germline V lookup: CDR1 SQVTM, CDR2 ANQGSEA. The CDR3 sequence is 13 residues long. V trimming: 7 bases; J trimming: 0 bases; junction bases outside the gene matches: 1. For the CDR3, the DNA is TGCAGCGCTAGCGGGGGGAACCAAGAGACCCAGTACTTC. Its translation is CSASGGNQETQYF.

This rearrangement joins TRBV6-5 to TRBJ2-1, with 11 bases lining up with TRBD1. The CDR3 covers 14 residues. Germline CDR1 MNHEY, CDR2 SVGAGI. V trimming: 6 bases; J trimming: 6 bases; junction bases outside the gene matches: 4. The CDR3 DNA reads TGTGCCAGCAGCTCCGGGACAGGGGGCAATGAGCAGTTCTTC. Translating gives CASSSGTGGNEQFF.

J is TRBJ2-7 and V is TRBV11-2; maybe TRBD1 (5 bases). V was shortened by 5 bases and J by 2 bases, with 19 bases between the two germline ends. Germline lookup yields CDR1 SGHAT and CDR2 FQNNGV. The CDR3 spans 16 residues. CDR3: CASSPHPAGNTYEQYF. The DNA for the CDR3 is TGTGCCAGCAGCCCCCACCCCGCAGGGAATACCTACGAGCAGTACTTC. The full variable domain, in which reference TRBV11-2 and TRBJ2-7 provide the parts outside the CDR3, is EAGVAQSPRYKIIEKRQSVAFWCNPISGHATLYWYQQILGQGPKLLIQFQNNGVVDDSQLPKDRFSAERLKGVDSTLKIQPAKLEDSAVYLCASSPHPAGNTYEQYFGPGTRLTVT.

The chain combines TRBV21-1 with TRBJ1-5. TRBV21-1 is classified as a pseudogene. The CDR3 has 12 residues. CDR3 DNA: TGTGCCCCCCGGGGTGTCAATCAGCCCCAGCATTTT. Translated: CAPRGVNQPQHF.

The CDR3 DNA reads TGTGCCACCAGCAGGAGGACACATAACACTGAAGCTTTCTTT. It translates to CATSRRTHNTEAFF. This rearrangement joins TRBV15 to TRBJ1-1, with a weak D call TRBD1 (5 bases). V lost 3 bases and J 2 bases, leaving 10 bases between the germline ends. The CDR3 spans 14 residues. Germline CDR1 reads LNHNV; CDR2 reads YYDKDF (reference sequence).

The chain joins TRBV9 to TRBJ2-1; 9 bases fit TRBD1. This CDR3 is built from 15 residues. The J segment lost 6 bases and the V segment lost 7 bases, leaving 11 bases of the junction unmatched. The germline V gene has CDR1 SGDLS and CDR2 YYNGEE. The CDR3: CASRQGQGNGNEQFF. CDR3 sequence (DNA): TGTGCCAGCCGCCAGGGACAGGGAAATGGCAATGAGCAGTTCTTC. Looking up the rest from reference TRBV9 and TRBJ2-1 gives the full variable domain: DSGVTQTPKHLITATGQRVTLRCSPRSGDLSVYWYQQSLDQGLQFLIQYYNGEERAKGNILERFSAQQFPDLHSELNLSSLELGDSALYFCASRQGQGNGNEQFFGPGTRLTVL.

The rearrangement links TRBV4-3 to TRBJ2-3, with 7 positions matching TRBD2. This CDR3 contains 14 residues. Losses at the gene ends were 2 bases for V and 4 bases for J; bases not matched to a gene: 3. Germline CDR1 LGHNA, CDR2 YSLEER. CDR3 region: CASSQYRGADTQYF. The CDR3 DNA follows: TGCGCCAGCAGCCAATATCGGGGGGCAGATACGCAGTATTTT.

The chain employs TRBV6-6 and TRBJ2-1; no definite D call. V dropped 6 bases and J dropped 6 bases, with 15 bases sitting between them. Germline CDR1 reads MNHNY; CDR2 reads SVGAGI (reference sequence). The CDR3 totals 14 residues. The chain's CDR3 is CASSQSANINEQFF. CDR3 sequence (DNA): TGTGCCAGCAGCCAAAGCGCTAATATCAATGAGCAGTTCTTC.

V is TRBV6-1 and J is TRBJ1-1; no firm D call. Trimming pared 4 bases from V and 2 bases from J, leaving 8 bases between. This CDR3 is built from 13 residues. Germline-derived CDR1 and CDR2 are MNHNS and SASEGT. The CDR3 spells CASSAQPNTEAFF. The CDR3 coding sequence is TGTGCCAGCAGTGCACAACCCAACACTGAAGCTTTCTTT.

In DNA, the CDR3 is TGTGCGACCGGGACAGGGCTCTCTCTCTCTGGAAACACCATATATTTT. It encodes CATGTGLSLSGNTIYF. The chain links TRBV15 to TRBJ1-3, with TRBD1 identical over 9 bases. Germline values: CDR1 LNHNV, CDR2 YYDKDF (reference sequence). This CDR3 has 16 amino acids.

This clone was detected once. The chain couples TRBV6-5 to TRBJ1-5; D gene ambiguous. The CDR3 has 12 residues. Germline assignment: CDR1 MNHEY and CDR2 SVGAGI. The V and J ends lost 6 bases and 6 bases respectively, with 9 bases between them. The CDR3: CASRQEGQPQHF. DNA for the CDR3: TGTGCCAGCAGGCAGGAGGGTCAGCCCCAGCATTTT.

The V call is TRBV5-1, the J call TRBJ1-3; D is ambiguous. The germline V gene encodes CDR1 SGHRS and CDR2 YFSETQ. This CDR3 has 13 amino acids. V shed 5 bases and J shed 6 bases, with 12 bases lying between them. The CDR3 sequence is CASRGSLENTIYF. The CDR3 DNA follows: TGCGCCAGCAGGGGGAGTCTTGAAAACACCATATATTTT. Full variable domain (rest looked up from reference TRBV5-1 and TRBJ1-3): KAGVTQTPRYLIKTRGQQVTLSCSPISGHRSVSWYQQTPGQGLQFLFEYFSETQRNKGNFPGRFSGRQFSNSRSEMNVSTLELGDSALYLCASRGSLENTIYFGEGSWLTVV.

The chain combines TRBV13 with TRBJ2-6, with a weak D call TRBD2 (6 bases). CDR3 length: 19 residues. The germline V gene has CDR1 PRHDT and CDR2 FYEKMQ (reference sequence). Trimming took 5 bases from V and 0 from J, leaving 20 bases between them. In nucleotides, the CDR3 is TGTGCCAGCAGCCCCTCGGGTGGGGGGATTCTCTCTGGGGCCAACGTCCTGACTTTC. Translated, it gives CASSPSGGGILSGANVLTF.

This sequence joins TRBV6-1 and TRBJ2-1, with a possible D match to TRBD2 (6 bases). Germline V gene sequence: CDR1 MNHNS, CDR2 SASEGT. The CDR3 spans 17 residues. Trimming removed 1 base from V and 5 bases from J, with 18 bases in between. CDR3 nucleotide sequence: TGTGCCAGCAGTGAAGTGCGGGGTACAATCCAACACAATGAGCAGTTCTTC. It encodes CASSEVRGTIQHNEQFF.